This T cell receptor beta chain was sequenced in a study of blood T cell repertoires in COVID-19. Whole-study context: Spain, Italy and the United States supplied samples that represented acute and convalescent COVID-19. Sample material is recorded as cDNA or gDNA derived from T cells, B-cell-depleted T cells, or PBMCs.

Original data processing: By means of reference gene primer amplification, nucleated cell counts were estimated. Sequencing was performed with immunoSEQ multiplex PCR; in TCRdb, only in-frame clones are kept and a portion is missing. V and J calls and clone size are as listed in that table; D and trimming were resolved from the DNA. This table holds approximately 300,000 clones, around 89% found once. V was pared by 6 bases and J by 8 bases, with 13 bases between. Germline CDR1 reads DFQATT; CDR2 reads SNEGSKA (reference sequence). The CDR3 is 11 amino acids. The specimen was peripheral blood. The chain is built from TRBV20-1 and TRBJ1-1; D is ambiguous. The source of this sequence is a man between 25 and 39 years old with acute or convalescent COVID-19. The CDR3 sequence: CSALGGLEAFF. The CDR3 DNA reads as TGCAGTGCCCTGGGAGGATTAGAAGCTTTCTTT.